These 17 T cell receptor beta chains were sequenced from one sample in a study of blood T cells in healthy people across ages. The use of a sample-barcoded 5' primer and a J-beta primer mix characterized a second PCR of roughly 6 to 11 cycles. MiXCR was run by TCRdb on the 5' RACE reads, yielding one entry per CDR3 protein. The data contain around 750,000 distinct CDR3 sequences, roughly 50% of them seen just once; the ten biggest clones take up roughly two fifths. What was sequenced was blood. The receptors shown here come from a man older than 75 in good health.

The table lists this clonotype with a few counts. The CDR3 spells CASSLGGTSGRGNEQFF. As DNA, the CDR3 is TGTGCCAGCAGCTTAGGTGGGACTAGCGGGAGAGGGAATGAGCAGTTCTTC. The chain is built from TRBV7-2 and TRBJ2-1; 14 nucleotides agree with TRBD2. The germline gives CDR1 SGHTA, CDR2 FQGNSA. J gave up 7 bases and V 1 base, and 6 bases lay outside the gene matches. The CDR3 has 17 residues.

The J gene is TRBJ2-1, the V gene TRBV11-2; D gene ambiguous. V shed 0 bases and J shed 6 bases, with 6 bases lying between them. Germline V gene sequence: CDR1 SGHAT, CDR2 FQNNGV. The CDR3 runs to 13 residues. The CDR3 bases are TGTGCCAGCAGCTTAGAACTATTCAATGAGCAGTTCTTC. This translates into CASSLELFNEQFF.

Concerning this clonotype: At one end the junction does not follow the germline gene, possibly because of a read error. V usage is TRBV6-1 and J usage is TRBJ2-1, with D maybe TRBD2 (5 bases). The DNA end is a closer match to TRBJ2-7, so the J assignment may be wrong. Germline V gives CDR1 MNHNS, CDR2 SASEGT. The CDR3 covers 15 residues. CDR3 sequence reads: CASSEGSLYNNEQYF. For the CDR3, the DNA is TGTGCCAGCAGCGAAGGGAGTCTCTACAACAATGAGCAGTACTTC.

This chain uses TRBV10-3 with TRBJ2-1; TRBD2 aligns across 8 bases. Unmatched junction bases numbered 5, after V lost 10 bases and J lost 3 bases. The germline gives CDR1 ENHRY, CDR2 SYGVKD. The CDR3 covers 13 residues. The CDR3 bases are TGTGCCACCGGGACTAGTAGCTACAATGAGCAGTTCTTC. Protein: CATGTSSYNEQFF.

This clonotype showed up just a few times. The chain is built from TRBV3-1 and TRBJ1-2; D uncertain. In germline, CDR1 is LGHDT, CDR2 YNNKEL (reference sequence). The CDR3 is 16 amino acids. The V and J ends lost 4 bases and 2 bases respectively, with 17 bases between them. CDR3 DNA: TGTGCCAGCAGCCCTAGGAAGGGTGCTTTCAACTATGGCTACACCTTC. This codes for CASSPRKGAFNYGYTF. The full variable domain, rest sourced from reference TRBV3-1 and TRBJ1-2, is DTAVSQTPKYLVTQMGNDKSIKCEQNLGHDTMYWYKQDSKKFLKIMFSYNNKELIINETVPNRFSPKSPDKAHLNLHINSLELGDSAVYFCASSPRKGAFNYGYTFGSGTRLTVV.

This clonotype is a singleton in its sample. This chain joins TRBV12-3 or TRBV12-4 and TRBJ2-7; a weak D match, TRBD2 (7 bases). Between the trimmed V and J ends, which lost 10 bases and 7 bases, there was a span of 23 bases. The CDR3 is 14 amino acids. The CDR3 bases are TGTGCCACCTCTATGGGGGCGGGAGCGAGGGAGCAGTACTTC. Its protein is CATSMGAGAREQYF.

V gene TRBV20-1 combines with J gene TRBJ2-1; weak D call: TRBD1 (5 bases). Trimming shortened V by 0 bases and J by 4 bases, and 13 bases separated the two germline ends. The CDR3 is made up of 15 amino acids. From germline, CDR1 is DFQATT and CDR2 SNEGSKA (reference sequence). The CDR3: CSARDPAQGYNEQFF. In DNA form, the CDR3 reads TGCAGTGCTAGAGATCCGGCCCAGGGTTACAATGAGCAGTTCTTC.

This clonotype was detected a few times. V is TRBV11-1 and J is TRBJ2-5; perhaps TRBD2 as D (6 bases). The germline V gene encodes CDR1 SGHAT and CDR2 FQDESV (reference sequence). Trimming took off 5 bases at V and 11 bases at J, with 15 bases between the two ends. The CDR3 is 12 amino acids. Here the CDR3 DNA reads TGTGCCAGCAGCCTCTTCCGGGGGAAGCAGTACTTC. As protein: CASSLFRGKQYF.

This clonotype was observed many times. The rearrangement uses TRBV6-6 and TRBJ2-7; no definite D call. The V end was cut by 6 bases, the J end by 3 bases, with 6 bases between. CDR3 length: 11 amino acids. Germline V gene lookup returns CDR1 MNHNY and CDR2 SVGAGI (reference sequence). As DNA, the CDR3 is TGTGCCAGCAGGCAGAACTACGAGCAGTACTTC. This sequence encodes CASRQNYEQYF.

The CDR3 bases are TGTGCCACCAGTGATAGACAGGGGGCACGGGACGAGCAGTACTTC. Its protein product is CATSDRQGARDEQYF. The rearrangement joins TRBV24-1 to TRBJ2-5; 10 bases align to TRBD1. The DNA end favors TRBJ2-7, so the J call may be wrong. The germline gives CDR1 KGHDR, CDR2 SFDVKD. The CDR3 spans 15 residues.

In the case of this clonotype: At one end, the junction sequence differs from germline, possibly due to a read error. The DNA of the CDR3 is TGTGCCGGCAGTCCGCTTCGCGATGGTGAGCAGTTCTTC. It yields the protein CAGSPLRDGEQFF. The gene calls are TRBV12-3 or TRBV12-4 and TRBJ2-1; no firm D call. This CDR3 has 13 amino acids.

The chain's CDR3 is CASSLGTSGRANDNEQFF. The CDR3 DNA sequence: TGTGCCAGCAGCCTTGGGACTAGCGGGAGAGCGAATGACAATGAGCAGTTCTTC. The genes are TRBV5-7 and TRBJ2-1; 14 bases agree with TRBD2. TRBV5-7 is an ORF, with its function uncertain. The junction had 11 bases not matched to a gene; V was cut back by 4 bases and J by 5 bases. The CDR3 is 18 residues long.

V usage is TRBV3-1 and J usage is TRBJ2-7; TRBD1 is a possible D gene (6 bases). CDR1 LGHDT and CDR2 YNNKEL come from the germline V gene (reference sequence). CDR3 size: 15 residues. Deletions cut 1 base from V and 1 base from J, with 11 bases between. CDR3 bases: TGTGCCAGCAGCCAAGGATGGCAGGGGTCCTACGAGCAGTACTTC. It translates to CASSQGWQGSYEQYF.

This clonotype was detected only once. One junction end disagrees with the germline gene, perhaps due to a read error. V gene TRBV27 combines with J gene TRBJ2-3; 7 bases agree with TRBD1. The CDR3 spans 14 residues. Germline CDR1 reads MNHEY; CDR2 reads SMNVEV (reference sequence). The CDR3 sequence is CASSLGQTTATQYF. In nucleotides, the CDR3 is TGTGCCAGCAGTTTGGGACAGACCACAGCTACGCAGTATTTT.

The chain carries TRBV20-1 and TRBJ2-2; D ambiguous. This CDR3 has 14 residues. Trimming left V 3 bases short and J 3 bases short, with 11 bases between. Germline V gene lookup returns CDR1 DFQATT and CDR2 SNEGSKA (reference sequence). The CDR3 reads CSASVPFDTGELFF. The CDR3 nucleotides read TGCAGTGCTAGTGTCCCCTTTGACACCGGGGAGCTGTTTTTT.

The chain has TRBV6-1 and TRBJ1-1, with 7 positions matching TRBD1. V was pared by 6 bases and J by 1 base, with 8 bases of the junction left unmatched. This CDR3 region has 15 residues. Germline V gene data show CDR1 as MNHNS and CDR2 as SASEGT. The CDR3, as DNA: TGTGCCAGCAGCCCTCGGGGACAGACGAACACTGAAGCTTTCTTT. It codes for CASSPRGQTNTEAFF.

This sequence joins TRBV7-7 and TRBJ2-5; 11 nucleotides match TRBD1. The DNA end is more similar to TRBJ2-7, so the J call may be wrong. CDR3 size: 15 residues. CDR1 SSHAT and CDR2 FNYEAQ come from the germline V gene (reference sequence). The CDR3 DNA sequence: TGTGCCAGCAGCCCGTGGGGACAGGGGGATAACGAGCAGTACTTC. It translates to CASSPWGQGDNEQYF.